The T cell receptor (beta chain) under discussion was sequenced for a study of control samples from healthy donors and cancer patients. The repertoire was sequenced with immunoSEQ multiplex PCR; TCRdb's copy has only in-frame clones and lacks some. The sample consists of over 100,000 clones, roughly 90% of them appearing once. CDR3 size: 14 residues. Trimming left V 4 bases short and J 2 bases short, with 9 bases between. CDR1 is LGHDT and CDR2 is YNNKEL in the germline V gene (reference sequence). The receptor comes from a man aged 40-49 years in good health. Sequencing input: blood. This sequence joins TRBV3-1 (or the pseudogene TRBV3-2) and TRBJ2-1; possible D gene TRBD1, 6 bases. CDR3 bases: TGTGCCAGCAGCCCCCGGACAGCCTACAATGAGCAGTTCTTC. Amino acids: CASSPRTAYNEQFF.